This T cell receptor beta chain was recovered during a study of blood T cell repertoires in COVID-19. The overall study: Acute and convalescent COVID-19 samples came from the United States, Italy and Spain. T cells, B-cell-depleted T cells, or PBMCs provided the cDNA or gDNA that served as material.

In the study's own analysis: Amplification with reference gene primers provided the estimates of nucleated cell counts. TCRdb's copy holds only in-frame clones and misses some; the assay was immunoSEQ multiplex PCR. V, J and clone size derive from that table, while D and trimming were established from the DNA sequence. The sample carries approximately 40,000 clones, roughly 87% recorded once. Between the trimmed V and J ends, which lost 7 bases and 4 bases, there was a span of 16 bases. The germline V gene has CDR1 LNHDA and CDR2 SQIVND (reference sequence). CDR3 length: 14 residues. The receptor comes from a man in his fifties or sixties with acute or convalescent COVID-19. Sequencing input: peripheral blood. V usage is TRBV19 and J usage is TRBJ1-1; D perhaps matches TRBD1 (6 bases). The CDR3 nucleotides are TGTGCCAGTAAAACTCAGGGGATGGGCACTGAAGCTTTCTTT. Translating it yields CASKTQGMGTEAFF.